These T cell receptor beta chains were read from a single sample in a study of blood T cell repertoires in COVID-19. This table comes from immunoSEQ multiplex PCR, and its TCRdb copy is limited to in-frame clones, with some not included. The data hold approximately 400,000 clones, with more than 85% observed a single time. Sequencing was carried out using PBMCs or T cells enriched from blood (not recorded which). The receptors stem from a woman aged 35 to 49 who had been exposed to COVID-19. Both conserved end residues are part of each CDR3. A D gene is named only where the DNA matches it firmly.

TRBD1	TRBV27	CASSFLDRASYTF
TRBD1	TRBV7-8	CASSLTGAPNSPLHF
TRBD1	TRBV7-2	CASSRPVTGAFHNQPQHF
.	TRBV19	CASSIQGTNTEAFF
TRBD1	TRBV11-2	CASSLGQTYGYTF
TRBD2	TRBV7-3	CASSLRAGGRRNEQFF
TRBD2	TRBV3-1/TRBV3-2	CASSQDNPLAGTYEQYF
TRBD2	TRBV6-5	CASSTSSGGPYEQYF
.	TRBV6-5	CASNRVNEKLFF
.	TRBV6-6	CASSYGLRRAQDTQYF
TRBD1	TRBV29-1	CSVAPRGQGSGELFF
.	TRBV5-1	CASSLDSPMNTEAFF
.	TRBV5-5	CASSLTGSQAKNIQYF
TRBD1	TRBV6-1	CASRDDRGPNYGYTF
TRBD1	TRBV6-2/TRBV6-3	CASSWDSGIQETQYF
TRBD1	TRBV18	CASSLKTGDTEAFF
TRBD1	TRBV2	CASRNDREYGYTF
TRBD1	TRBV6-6	CASNRQGVEGNTIYF